A selection of T cell receptor beta chains follows, all from one sample in a study of CD4 T cells in relation to SARS-CoV-2 and coronaviruses. Clones were sequenced by immunoSEQ multiplex PCR, and TCRdb holds only the in-frame ones, with some missing. The sample lists 20,000 to 25,000 clones, about 70% occurring once. No antigen is known for these receptors. Specimen: CD4+ T cells from PBMCs, cultured in vitro. The receptors shown here come from a human donor in good health. Both conserved end residues are trimmed from each CDR3.

v_gene: TRBV7-2; CDR3aa: ASSPGFGGVPDTQY
v_gene: TRBV6-2/TRBV6-3; CDR3aa: ASSDTGEGGYT
v_gene: TRBV5-6; CDR3aa: ASSLVSPSTDTQY
v_gene: TRBV19; CDR3aa: ASSTITGGNDEQF
v_gene: TRBV14; CDR3aa: ASSQESAYTDTQY
v_gene: TRBV4-3; CDR3aa: ASSQERKGDEQY
v_gene: TRBV4-1; CDR3aa: ASSQILLSGNTIY
v_gene: TRBV5-6; CDR3aa: ASSLMASYGYT
v_gene: TRBV7-2; CDR3aa: ASSNGLAGGSYNEQF
v_gene: TRBV5-4; CDR3aa: ASSLAPGQAGELF
v_gene: TRBV21-1; CDR3aa: ASSKPRGGAYNEQF
v_gene: TRBV5-4; CDR3aa: ASSFWTQDTQY
v_gene: TRBV6-5; CDR3aa: ASAQETQY
v_gene: TRBV6-2/TRBV6-3; CDR3aa: ASSYGGENTDTQY
v_gene: TRBV9; CDR3aa: ASSRTGGKETQY
v_gene: TRBV7-2; CDR3aa: ASSLVQETQY
v_gene: TRBV21-1; CDR3aa: ASSKSGSGGPNTGELF
v_gene: TRBV30; CDR3aa: AWMGVDIRESPLH
v_gene: TRBV19; CDR3aa: ASSPQGGRTEAF
v_gene: TRBV5-1; CDR3aa: ASSELAGQANTGELF
v_gene: TRBV6-4; CDR3aa: ASSPLGVGEQF
v_gene: TRBV4-2; CDR3aa: ASSHPMNSPSYEQY
v_gene: TRBV7-2; CDR3aa: ASSRTDEGYT
v_gene: TRBV7-2; CDR3aa: ASSLQGGADTEAF
v_gene: TRBV5-6; CDR3aa: ASSQDGTEGTQY
v_gene: TRBV2; CDR3aa: ASSMDRGPQETQY
v_gene: TRBV6-1; CDR3aa: ASSDVTGRRLGGANVLT
v_gene: TRBV6-2/TRBV6-3; CDR3aa: ASSYRTSGGETEAF
v_gene: TRBV4-2; CDR3aa: ASSQITGGKDTQY
v_gene: TRBV12-5; CDR3aa: ASGLREAAVRGYT
v_gene: TRBV5-5; CDR3aa: ASSRDLVSYEQY
v_gene: TRBV7-9; CDR3aa: ASSLAHTSTGYGYT
v_gene: TRBV6-1; CDR3aa: ASGAGSKNIQY
v_gene: TRBV19; CDR3aa: ASSISGVGNTIY
v_gene: TRBV5-6; CDR3aa: ASSLRLQGARTEAF
v_gene: TRBV5-6; CDR3aa: ASSLKGHGPYEQY
v_gene: TRBV29-1; CDR3aa: SVEMGDTQY
v_gene: TRBV3-1/TRBV3-2; CDR3aa: ASRGTDSSYEQY
v_gene: TRBV6-2/TRBV6-3; CDR3aa: ASSLGRKYGYT
v_gene: TRBV7-2; CDR3aa: ASRPTGPSNTGELF
v_gene: TRBV7-2; CDR3aa: ASSPGTGEVNTGELF
v_gene: TRBV18; CDR3aa: ASSPEGLAGGRQF
v_gene: TRBV11-2; CDR3aa: ASSFGDSEGYGYT
v_gene: TRBV5-5; CDR3aa: ASSLESREVDTQY
v_gene: TRBV7-2; CDR3aa: ASSPPSGRGGRPTDTQY
v_gene: TRBV7-3; CDR3aa: ASSLRSSSRDTQY
v_gene: TRBV5-8; CDR3aa: ASSLERGSGANVLT
v_gene: TRBV6-5; CDR3aa: ASSYRSGALF
v_gene: TRBV6-4; CDR3aa: ASSDVGGLGSYNEQF
v_gene: TRBV4-2; CDR3aa: ASSQVSGGSGNTIY
v_gene: TRBV7-2; CDR3aa: ASSSGGLAGGEQF
v_gene: TRBV12-5; CDR3aa: ASAYSSGTNTGELF
v_gene: TRBV5-4; CDR3aa: ASSLDLSGRGSYNEQF
v_gene: TRBV7-2; CDR3aa: ASSLGGKRGGGETQY
v_gene: TRBV5-1; CDR3aa: ASSLAGGDRGASYEQY
v_gene: TRBV30; CDR3aa: AWRTGALSGANVLT
v_gene: TRBV3-1/TRBV3-2; CDR3aa: ASSPPRGRMVNEQF
v_gene: TRBV28; CDR3aa: ASSLDDYSNQPQH
v_gene: TRBV25-1; CDR3aa: ASSVGDRLGYT
v_gene: TRBV7-9; CDR3aa: ASRTGTGVWGELF